This T cell receptor beta chain came from a study of CD8 T cells in ankylosing spondylitis (TCRdb year 2017). About the investigation overall: T cell receptor beta repertoires were profiled in healthy donors and ankylosing spondylitis patients so that disease-linked TCR variants could be found. Peripheral blood samples were taken, and synovial fluid was additionally collected from ankylosing spondylitis patients. The full study cohort was made up of 25 ankylosing spondylitis patients and 108 healthy donors. The investigation overall reported the following: The disease-linked clones were reported to be significantly enriched in matched synovial fluid samples from ankylosing spondylitis patients. A TCR beta motif made up of eight or nine highly homologous amino acid variants appeared to be characteristic of blood from ankylosing spondylitis patients. Some of the motif variants had been reported before in the synovial fluid and blood of reactive arthritis patients, a finding that suggests common disease-initiation mechanisms. In peripheral blood, the disease-linked clones were found at relatively low frequencies and had a CD8+ phenotype.

V loses 3 bases at its end and J loses 0 bases; junction bases beyond the gene matches: 5. The CDR3 has 15 amino acids, counting the end cysteine and phenylalanine. Only the CDR3 part of the read is kept: 45 bases, read in frame from the first base. Looking up the germline V gene yields CDR1 ENHRY and CDR2 SYGVKD. Sequencing was performed on an Illumina HiSeq 2500. Quantitative 5'-RACE with molecular barcodes was used to prepare TCR beta libraries. Turning to the authors' computational methods: Disease-linked TCR variants were identified with a new computational method built on a probabilistic model of VDJ rearrangement. TCRdb reran the public reads through fastp at Q25 and MiXCR, keeping productive beta chains. Identical CDR3 protein sequences are pooled into one entry, listed with their most common genes and DNA. None of the V and J calls come from the authors' own analysis; TCRdb made them. In this sample the table shows more than 400,000 distinct CDR3 sequences, approximately 5% of which occur a single time. Roughly 3.3% of the sample is held by the ten biggest clonotypes.

In its sample, this clonotype was seen many times. Its antigen is unknown. No base quality values were provided; no much bigger clone lies one nucleotide off. Material for sequencing was blood, either unsorted or a sorted T cell fraction (not recorded which). This clonotype originated in a male donor with ankylosing spondylitis. The receptor chain draws on TRBV10-3 and TRBJ2-7; 7 bases in between match TRBD1. Here the CDR3 is given as CAISETGESSYEQYF. Read as DNA, the sequence is TGTGCCATCAGTGAAACAGGGGAGAGCTCCTACGAGCAGTACTTC.